This T cell receptor (beta chain) was sequenced for a study of blood T cell repertoires in COVID-19. Study processing details: Researchers report that nucleated cell counts were estimated from reference gene primer amplification. Sequencing used immunoSEQ multiplex PCR; TCRdb keeps in-frame clones, though not all of them. V, J and clone size are taken as reported in that table, and D and trimming were inferred from the DNA itself. Among 130,000 or so clones, 84% were seen once, and the ten largest hold 2.4%. CDR1 is SGHDN, CDR2 FVKESK, per germline. There are 15 residues in the CDR3. With 0 bases removed from V and 7 bases from J, the gap between germline ends came to 10 bases.

The TCR originated in a man aged 40-55 years with acute COVID-19. What was sequenced was PBMCs or T cells enriched from blood (not recorded which). The chain recombines TRBV14 with TRBJ1-6; maybe TRBD1 (5 bases). The CDR3 nucleotides read TGTGCCAGCAGCCAAGATTCAGGGTTAAATTCACCCCTCCACTTT. This gives the protein CASSQDSGLNSPLHF.